Below are 9 T cell receptor beta chains sequenced from a single sample in a study of blood T cell repertoires in COVID-19. The assay was immunoSEQ multiplex PCR, and TCRdb's table has in-frame clones only and misses some. The profile shows 310,000 or so clones, approximately 86% of them singletons. Input material: peripheral blood. The receptor set was obtained from a man between 65 and 79 years old with acute or convalescent COVID-19.

This clone showed up just once. The J gene is TRBJ1-2, the V gene TRBV19; D unresolved. CDR1 LNHDA and CDR2 SQIVND come from the germline V gene (reference sequence). Trimming cost V 7 bases and J 3 bases, with 15 bases left between them. The CDR3 contains 14 residues. CDR3 in DNA: TGTGCCAGTACCCTAGACCCCTCGGACTATGGCTACACCTTC. Encoded protein: CASTLDPSDYGYTF.

This chain connects TRBV21-1 to TRBJ2-1; the table's D call TRBD2 went unverified against the DNA. TRBV21-1 constitutes a pseudogene. This CDR3 is built from 17 residues. Here the CDR3 reads CASRGRREIGAYNEQFF. In DNA, the CDR3 is TGTGCCAGCAGGGGGAGGCGGGAAATCGGGGCCTACAATGAGCAGTTCTTC.

The chain combines TRBV27 with TRBJ1-2, with D unclear. V lost 7 bases and J 4 bases, leaving 16 bases between the germline ends. The germline V gene encodes CDR1 MNHEY and CDR2 SMNVEV (reference sequence). The CDR3 extends over 14 amino acids. CDR3 region: CASTPSVAGYGYTF. The DNA of the CDR3 is TGTGCCAGCACCCCGTCGGTGGCAGGCTATGGCTACACCTTC.

The rearrangement uses TRBV7-6 and TRBJ2-7; 8 bases are shared with TRBD1. In germline, CDR1 is SGHVS, CDR2 FNYEAQ. V gave up 1 base and J gave up 3 bases; unmatched junction bases: 2. The CDR3 is 14 amino acids. CDR3 amino acids: CASSLVTGGYEQYF. CDR3 nucleotide sequence: TGTGCCAGCAGCTTAGTCACAGGGGGCTACGAGCAGTACTTC.

The chain has TRBV3-1 (or the pseudogene TRBV3-2) and TRBJ1-2; 7 nucleotides line up with TRBD1. The CDR3 totals 14 residues. Germline loops: CDR1 LGHDT, CDR2 YNNKEL (reference sequence). V gave up 4 bases and J gave up 4 bases; unmatched junction bases: 6. CDR3 loop: CASSPGQASYGYTF. In DNA form, the CDR3 reads TGTGCCAGCAGCCCCGGACAGGCTAGCTATGGCTACACCTTC.

This rearrangement joins TRBV4-2 to TRBJ2-3, with a weak D call TRBD2 (5 bases). This CDR3 comprises 14 residues. Trimming shortened V by 4 bases and J by 4 bases, and 12 bases separated the two germline ends. Germline V lookup: CDR1 LGHNA, CDR2 YNFKEQ. CDR3 in amino acids: CASSPSTTPDTQYF. In DNA, the CDR3 is TGTGCCAGCAGCCCCTCGACTACTCCAGATACGCAGTATTTT.

This clone has only a few counts. The genes are TRBV18 and TRBJ1-3; 8 bases agree with TRBD1. CDR3 length: 15 amino acids. Trimming cost V 4 bases and J 1 base; bases outside gene matches: 3. Germline CDR1 reads KGHSH; CDR2 reads LQKENI. CDR3 amino acids: CASSLRQGSGNTIYF. For the CDR3, the DNA is TGTGCCAGCTCACTCAGACAGGGGTCTGGAAACACCATATATTTT.

This rearrangement joins TRBV6-5 to TRBJ1-1; a possible D gene is TRBD1 (6 bases). The V end was cut by 0 bases, the J end by 4 bases, with 12 bases between. CDR3 length: 15 residues. From germline, CDR1 is MNHEY and CDR2 SVGAGI. CDR3 sequence reads: CASSYSQQGSTEAFF. In nucleotides, the CDR3 is TGTGCCAGCAGTTACTCTCAGCAGGGGAGCACTGAAGCTTTCTTT.

The chain combines TRBV27 with TRBJ1-5, with a weak D call TRBD1 (5 bases). Germline V gene sequence: CDR1 MNHEY, CDR2 SMNVEV (reference sequence). The CDR3 has 16 amino acids. V shed 5 bases and J shed 4 bases, with 18 bases lying between them. CDR3 loop: CASSADRSFRNQPQHF. The CDR3 bases are TGTGCCAGCAGTGCTGACAGAAGCTTTAGGAATCAGCCCCAGCATTTT.